Listed below are T cell receptor beta chains from one sample, sequenced in a study of long-term antiretroviral therapy in people with HIV. Assay: immunoSEQ multiplex PCR; the TCRdb copy retains only in-frame clones and omits some. The sample lists some 35,000 clones, over 90% occurring once. The sequencing used unsorted PBMCs, collected 4.1 years after starting antiretroviral therapy. The receptors here all came from a woman aged 50 to 65 with HIV. The CDR3 runs from the conserved cysteine through the conserved F or W. D genes are given only for firm matches. Where a row states a size, it is once, few, many or the class of an expanded clone; other rows omit it.

j_call: TRBJ1-1
d_call: .
v_call: TRBV19
clone_size: .
cdr3_aa: CASSRGGEGTEAFF
cdr3_nt: TGTGCCAGTAGTCGGGGGGGTGAAGGCACTGAAGCTTTCTTT

j_call: TRBJ2-1
d_call: TRBD1
v_call: TRBV5-1
clone_size: .
cdr3_aa: CASSLGFGTGGSDEQFF
cdr3_nt: TGCGCCAGCAGCTTGGGATTTGGGACAGGGGGATCGGATGAGCAGTTCTTC

j_call: TRBJ2-2
d_call: .
v_call: TRBV30
clone_size: .
cdr3_aa: CAWGGANTGELFF
cdr3_nt: TGTGCCTGGGGGGGAGCTAACACCGGGGAGCTGTTTTTT

j_call: TRBJ2-5
d_call: .
v_call: TRBV7-9
clone_size: .
cdr3_aa: CASSLGGAGYQETQYF
cdr3_nt: TGTGCCAGCAGCCTTGGTGGGGCGGGTTACCAAGAGACCCAGTACTTC

j_call: TRBJ1-3
d_call: .
v_call: TRBV2
clone_size: few
cdr3_aa: CASSEWGGSGNTIYF
cdr3_nt: TGTGCCAGCAGTGAATGGGGGGGCTCTGGAAACACCATATATTTT

j_call: TRBJ2-7
d_call: .
v_call: TRBV5-6
clone_size: .
cdr3_aa: CATFRRERDEQYF
cdr3_nt: TGTGCCACCTTTCGTCGCGAAAGGGACGAGCAGTACTTC

j_call: TRBJ1-4
d_call: .
v_call: TRBV5-1
clone_size: once
cdr3_aa: CASSSQGRGSNEKLFF
cdr3_nt: TGCGCCAGCAGCTCTCAGGGAAGGGGCTCTAATGAAAAACTGTTTTTT

j_call: TRBJ2-5
d_call: TRBD1
v_call: TRBV5-1
clone_size: .
cdr3_aa: CASSLSRGLETQYF
cdr3_nt: TGCGCCAGCAGCTTGTCGAGGGGGCTGGAGACCCAGTACTTC

j_call: TRBJ2-3
d_call: .
v_call: TRBV29-1
clone_size: .
cdr3_aa: CSVAVSTDTQYF
cdr3_nt: TGCAGCGTTGCTGTTAGCACAGATACGCAGTATTTT

j_call: TRBJ1-5
d_call: .
v_call: TRBV7-8
clone_size: .
cdr3_aa: CASSLSDGGGNQPQHF
cdr3_nt: TGTGCCAGCAGCTTATCTGATGGCGGGGGCAATCAGCCCCAGCATTTT

j_call: TRBJ2-1
d_call: .
v_call: TRBV7-7
clone_size: .
cdr3_aa: CASSLGAALSYNEQFF
cdr3_nt: TGTGCTAGCAGCTTAGGTGCGGCGCTCTCCTACAATGAGCAGTTCTTC

j_call: TRBJ1-1
d_call: TRBD1
v_call: TRBV6-8
clone_size: .
cdr3_aa: CASSQDREQNTEAFF
cdr3_nt: TGTGCCAGCAGCCAGGACAGGGAACAGAACACTGAAGCTTTCTTT

j_call: TRBJ1-4
d_call: TRBD1
v_call: TRBV5-1
clone_size: .
cdr3_aa: CASSPTGPSRRLFF
cdr3_nt: TGCGCCAGCAGCCCGACAGGGCCTTCGAGGAGACTGTTTTTT

j_call: TRBJ1-2
d_call: .
v_call: TRBV5-6
clone_size: .
cdr3_aa: CASSLPDIYGYTF
cdr3_nt: TGTGCCAGCAGCTTGCCAGATATTTATGGCTACACCTTC

j_call: TRBJ2-7
d_call: .
v_call: TRBV7-3
clone_size: .
cdr3_aa: CASSLTRSGNEQYF
cdr3_nt: TGTGCCAGCAGCTTAACCCGCAGTGGGAACGAGCAGTACTTC

j_call: TRBJ2-7
d_call: .
v_call: TRBV6-6
clone_size: .
cdr3_aa: CASTYRQSGEQYF
cdr3_nt: TGTGCCAGCACCTACCGACAATCGGGCGAGCAGTACTTC

j_call: TRBJ2-2
d_call: .
v_call: TRBV7-6
clone_size: .
cdr3_aa: CASSLSWGELFF
cdr3_nt: TGTGCCAGCAGCTTATCTTGGGGGGAGCTGTTTTTT

j_call: TRBJ1-2
d_call: .
v_call: TRBV10-1
clone_size: few
cdr3_aa: CASSESGRPSPYGYTF
cdr3_nt: TGCGCCAGCAGTGAGTCCGGCAGGCCGAGCCCTTATGGCTACACCTTC

j_call: TRBJ2-7
d_call: .
v_call: TRBV6-5
clone_size: .
cdr3_aa: CASSYSAEGTYEQYF
cdr3_nt: TGTGCCAGCAGTTACTCGGCCGAGGGGACCTACGAGCAGTACTTC

j_call: TRBJ1-1
d_call: .
v_call: TRBV5-1
clone_size: .
cdr3_aa: CASSLVLQGRDTEAFF
cdr3_nt: TGCGCCAGCAGCTTGGTACTGCAGGGAAGGGACACTGAAGCTTTCTTT

j_call: TRBJ2-3
d_call: .
v_call: TRBV5-4
clone_size: .
cdr3_aa: CASSLAVGPRDTQYF
cdr3_nt: TGTGCCAGCAGCTTGGCTGTCGGACCACGAGATACGCAGTATTTT

j_call: TRBJ1-5
d_call: .
v_call: TRBV10-3
clone_size: .
cdr3_aa: CAISAAENQPQHF
cdr3_nt: TGTGCCATCAGTGCGGCAGAAAATCAGCCCCAGCATTTT

j_call: TRBJ2-2
d_call: TRBD1
v_call: TRBV27
clone_size: .
cdr3_aa: CASTRGPNTGELFF
cdr3_nt: TGTGCCAGCACGAGGGGGCCGAACACCGGGGAGCTGTTTTTT

j_call: TRBJ1-4
d_call: .
v_call: TRBV7-2
clone_size: .
cdr3_aa: CASSLVGQSNEKLFF
cdr3_nt: TGTGCCAGCAGCTTAGTGGGCCAGAGTAATGAAAAACTGTTTTTT

j_call: TRBJ1-4
d_call: TRBD1
v_call: TRBV6-5
clone_size: .
cdr3_aa: CASSGTGGGEKLFF
cdr3_nt: TGTGCCAGCAGCGGGACAGGGGGCGGTGAAAAACTGTTTTTT

j_call: TRBJ1-3
d_call: .
v_call: TRBV13
clone_size: .
cdr3_aa: CASSILDRSSGNTIYF
cdr3_nt: TGTGCCAGCAGCATCCTAGACAGAAGCTCTGGAAACACCATATATTTT

j_call: TRBJ2-4
d_call: .
v_call: TRBV6-5
clone_size: .
cdr3_aa: CASSSLGPVAKNIQYF
cdr3_nt: TGTGCCAGCAGTTCTCTAGGGCCGGTAGCCAAAAACATTCAGTACTTC

j_call: TRBJ2-7
d_call: TRBD2
v_call: TRBV11-3
clone_size: .
cdr3_aa: CASSPRTSDPYEQYF
cdr3_nt: TGTGCCAGCAGCCCCCGGACTAGTGACCCCTACGAGCAGTACTTC

j_call: TRBJ1-2
d_call: TRBD1
v_call: TRBV2
clone_size: .
cdr3_aa: CASSEYRGDGYTF
cdr3_nt: TGTGCCAGCAGTGAATACAGGGGGGATGGCTACACCTTC

j_call: TRBJ2-1
d_call: .
v_call: TRBV15
clone_size: .
cdr3_aa: CATSRETQHGKQFF
cdr3_nt: TGTGCCACCAGCAGAGAGACCCAGCATGGAAAGCAGTTCTTC

j_call: TRBJ2-2
d_call: TRBD1
v_call: TRBV9
clone_size: .
cdr3_aa: CASSARTGGNSGELFF
cdr3_nt: TGTGCCAGCAGCGCCCGGACAGGGGGTAATTCCGGGGAGCTGTTTTTT

j_call: TRBJ1-5
d_call: .
v_call: TRBV11-2
clone_size: once
cdr3_aa: CASSLDPGNQPQHF
cdr3_nt: TGTGCCAGCAGCTTAGATCCGGGAAATCAGCCCCAGCATTTT

j_call: TRBJ1-6
d_call: .
v_call: TRBV6-5
clone_size: .
cdr3_aa: CASSPGERHSPLHF
cdr3_nt: TGTGCCAGCAGCCCCGGGGAGAGGCACTCACCCCTCCACTTT

j_call: TRBJ1-2
d_call: .
v_call: TRBV5-1
clone_size: .
cdr3_aa: CASSLGPTGPYGYTF
cdr3_nt: TGCGCCAGCAGCTTGGGTCCTACAGGGCCCTATGGCTACACCTTC

j_call: TRBJ1-3
d_call: .
v_call: TRBV5-1
clone_size: once
cdr3_aa: CASSLGDSSSGNTIYF
cdr3_nt: TGCGCCAGCAGCTTGGGGGACTCGAGCTCTGGAAACACCATATATTTT

j_call: TRBJ1-1
d_call: .
v_call: TRBV30
clone_size: once
cdr3_aa: CAWSVSTEAFF
cdr3_nt: TGTGCCTGGAGTGTTTCGACTGAAGCTTTCTTT

j_call: TRBJ1-1
d_call: .
v_call: TRBV19
clone_size: .
cdr3_aa: CASIWEDNTEAFF
cdr3_nt: TGTGCCAGTATATGGGAGGATAACACTGAAGCTTTCTTT

j_call: TRBJ2-3
d_call: TRBD2
v_call: TRBV19
clone_size: .
cdr3_aa: CASSPGTSGDDPQYF
cdr3_nt: TGTGCCAGTAGTCCCGGGACTAGCGGGGATGATCCGCAGTATTTT

j_call: TRBJ2-7
d_call: TRBD1
v_call: TRBV11-3
clone_size: .
cdr3_aa: CASSTRDSYEQYF
cdr3_nt: TGTGCCAGCAGCACCCGGGACAGCTACGAGCAGTACTTC

j_call: TRBJ1-2
d_call: .
v_call: TRBV5-5
clone_size: .
cdr3_aa: CASSLAQRVYTF
cdr3_nt: TGTGCCAGCAGCTTGGCCCAGCGGGTCTACACCTTC

j_call: TRBJ1-1
d_call: .
v_call: TRBV7-3
clone_size: .
cdr3_aa: CASSLNPPPNTEAFF
cdr3_nt: TGTGCCAGCAGCTTAAACCCACCCCCGAACACTGAAGCTTTCTTT

j_call: TRBJ2-5
d_call: .
v_call: TRBV10-1
clone_size: .
cdr3_aa: CASSGGETQYF
cdr3_nt: TGCGCCAGCAGTGGGGGAGAGACCCAGTACTTC

j_call: TRBJ1-2
d_call: TRBD1
v_call: TRBV6-1
clone_size: .
cdr3_aa: CASTQRGTGYGYTF
cdr3_nt: TGTGCCAGCACCCAAAGGGGGACAGGCTATGGCTACACCTTC

j_call: TRBJ1-5
d_call: TRBD1
v_call: TRBV7-2
clone_size: .
cdr3_aa: CASSLRQGGKPQHF
cdr3_nt: TGTGCCAGCAGCTTACGACAGGGGGGGAAGCCCCAGCATTTT

j_call: TRBJ2-2
d_call: TRBD2
v_call: TRBV5-1
clone_size: .
cdr3_aa: CASSSSGGPTNTGELFF
cdr3_nt: TGCGCCAGCAGCTCTAGCGGGGGGCCTACGAACACCGGGGAGCTGTTTTTT

j_call: TRBJ1-1
d_call: .
v_call: TRBV28
clone_size: .
cdr3_aa: CASSFTPTNTEAFF
cdr3_nt: TGTGCCAGCAGTTTTACACCCACCAACACTGAAGCTTTCTTT

j_call: TRBJ1-1
d_call: .
v_call: TRBV7-9
clone_size: once
cdr3_aa: CASSANTGLTVNTEAFF
cdr3_nt: TGTGCCAGCAGCGCAAACACAGGGTTGACCGTGAACACTGAAGCTTTCTTT

j_call: TRBJ1-1
d_call: .
v_call: TRBV2
clone_size: .
cdr3_aa: CASRRQNTEAFF
cdr3_nt: TGTGCCAGCAGAAGACAGAACACTGAAGCTTTCTTT

j_call: TRBJ2-7
d_call: TRBD1
v_call: TRBV7-8
clone_size: few
cdr3_aa: CASSPGTGPYEQYF
cdr3_nt: TGTGCCAGCAGCCCCGGGACAGGGCCCTACGAGCAGTACTTC

j_call: TRBJ2-5
d_call: .
v_call: TRBV7-7
clone_size: .
cdr3_aa: CASSSQGFQETQYF
cdr3_nt: TGTGCTAGCAGCTCGCAGGGTTTCCAAGAGACCCAGTACTTC

j_call: TRBJ2-1
d_call: .
v_call: TRBV29-1
clone_size: .
cdr3_aa: CSVGHNGWNNEQFF
cdr3_nt: TGCAGCGTTGGGCACAATGGATGGAACAATGAGCAGTTCTTC

j_call: TRBJ2-3
d_call: .
v_call: TRBV27
clone_size: .
cdr3_aa: CASSLGAGTDTQYF
cdr3_nt: TGTGCCAGCAGTTTAGGGGCGGGCACAGATACGCAGTATTTT

j_call: TRBJ1-6
d_call: .
v_call: TRBV5-4
clone_size: .
cdr3_aa: CASSLSMGANYNSPLHF
cdr3_nt: TGTGCCAGCAGCTTGTCGATGGGGGCAAACTATAATTCACCCCTCCACTTT

j_call: TRBJ1-5
d_call: .
v_call: TRBV5-8
clone_size: .
cdr3_aa: CASNDNQNPSQPQHF
cdr3_nt: TGTGCCAGCAACGACAACCAAAATCCCAGTCAGCCCCAGCATTTT

j_call: TRBJ1-2
d_call: .
v_call: TRBV6-5
clone_size: .
cdr3_aa: CASSQGVGFYGYTF
cdr3_nt: TGTGCCAGCAGTCAGGGAGTGGGCTTCTATGGCTACACCTTC

j_call: TRBJ1-2
d_call: .
v_call: TRBV4-2
clone_size: .
cdr3_aa: CASSPQSANYGYTF
cdr3_nt: TGTGCCAGCAGCCCCCAGAGTGCTAACTATGGCTACACCTTC

j_call: TRBJ2-7
d_call: .
v_call: TRBV11-2
clone_size: .
cdr3_aa: CASSLGTASYEQYF
cdr3_nt: TGTGCCAGCAGCTTAGGGACAGCTAGCTACGAGCAGTACTTC

j_call: TRBJ2-1
d_call: .
v_call: TRBV19
clone_size: .
cdr3_aa: CASSIVSREQFF
cdr3_nt: TGTGCCAGTAGTATAGTGAGCCGTGAGCAGTTCTTC

j_call: TRBJ1-5
d_call: TRBD1
v_call: TRBV5-1
clone_size: .
cdr3_aa: CASSLVGGETGKLQPQHF
cdr3_nt: TGCGCCAGCAGCTTGGTGGGAGGGGAGACAGGGAAACTTCAGCCCCAGCATTTT